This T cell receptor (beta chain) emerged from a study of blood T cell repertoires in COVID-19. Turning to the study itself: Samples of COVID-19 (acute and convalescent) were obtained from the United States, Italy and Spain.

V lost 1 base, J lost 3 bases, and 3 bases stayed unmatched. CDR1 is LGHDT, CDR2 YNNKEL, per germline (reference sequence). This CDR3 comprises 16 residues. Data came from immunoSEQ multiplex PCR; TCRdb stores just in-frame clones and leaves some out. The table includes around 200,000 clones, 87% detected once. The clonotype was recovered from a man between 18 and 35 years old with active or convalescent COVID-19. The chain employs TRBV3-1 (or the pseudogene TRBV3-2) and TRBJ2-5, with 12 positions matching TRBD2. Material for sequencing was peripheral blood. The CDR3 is CASSQAGLAGKETQYF. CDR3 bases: TGTGCCAGCAGCCAAGCTGGACTAGCGGGAAAAGAGACCCAGTACTTC.